These 21 T cell receptor beta chains came from one sample sequenced in a study of regulatory T cells (dated by TCRdb to the late 2010s). The paper as a whole reports these results and caveats: Enrichment for hydrophobic residues at CDR3 positions 6 and 7 was found in conventional CD4+ T cells from CD3G-deficient patients, suggesting more self-reactive specificities.

The antigens these receptors bind are not known. Library preparation used the immunoSEQ multiplex PCR assay. The multiplex PCR used 52 forward TRBV primers and 13 reverse TRBJ primers, with assay-based and computational corrections for amplification bias. TCRdb limited this immuneACCESS table to in-frame rearrangements with V and J called. A share of clones is missing; checked studies link under half to unresolved V genes, and the rest is unexplained. The table for this sample lists approximately 40,000 clones; about 89% of them were counted only once. The ten largest clones take up under 2.5% of the sample. Input material: conventional CD4+ T cells sorted from blood. Receptors were obtained from a person aged 18-35 years with CD3G deficiency.

The V and J genes are TRBV19 and TRBJ2-3; 7 bases fit TRBD1. Germline lookup yields CDR1 LNHDA and CDR2 SQIVND (reference sequence). The J segment lost 1 base and the V segment lost 4 bases, leaving 5 bases of the junction unmatched. There are 15 residues in the CDR3. The CDR3 nucleotides read TGTGCCAGTAGTACACGACAGGGAGGCACAGATACGCAGTATTTT. Residues: CASSTRQGGTDTQYF.

The chain's CDR3 is CASKVESNTGELFF. As DNA, the CDR3 is TGTGCCAGTAAAGTGGAGTCGAACACCGGGGAGCTGTTTTTT. V gene TRBV19 combines with J gene TRBJ2-2; D is ambiguous. CDR1 is LNHDA and CDR2 is SQIVND in the germline V gene (reference sequence). The CDR3 consists of 14 residues. Trimming left V 7 bases short and J 0 bases short, with 9 bases between.

The chain is built from TRBV28 and TRBJ2-3, with 11 bases lining up with TRBD2. CDR3 size: 14 residues. The J segment lost 4 bases and the V segment lost 8 bases, leaving 5 bases of the junction unmatched. The germline V gene encodes CDR1 MDHEN and CDR2 SYDVKM. In DNA, the CDR3 is TGTGCCAGCGTAGCGGGAGGGAGGGCAGATACGCAGTATTTT. This translates into CASVAGGRADTQYF.

This rearrangement joins TRBV11-2 to TRBJ2-5; the D is unclear. The CDR3 sequence is 11 residues long. From germline, CDR1 is SGHAT and CDR2 FQNNGV. V was shortened by 5 bases and J by 4 bases, with 5 bases between the two germline ends. The CDR3 reads CASSTRETQYF. DNA for the CDR3: TGTGCCAGCAGCACCCGAGAGACCCAGTACTTC. Full variable domain (remainder filled in from reference TRBV11-2 and TRBJ2-5): EAGVAQSPRYKIIEKRQSVAFWCNPISGHATLYWYQQILGQGPKLLIQFQNNGVVDDSQLPKDRFSAERLKGVDSTLKIQPAKLEDSAVYLCASSTRETQYFGPGTRLLVL.

The chain joins TRBV7-8 to TRBJ2-5; D is tentatively TRBD1 or TRBD2 (5 bases each). CDR3 length: 16 residues. Germline loops: CDR1 SGHVS, CDR2 FQNEAQ. V was trimmed by 3 bases and J by 2 bases, leaving 16 bases between them. The CDR3 DNA sequence: TGTGCCAGCAGCTTGGGGGAGCCGTTTGGGCAAGAGACCCAGTACTTC. Translated: CASSLGEPFGQETQYF.

The rearrangement uses TRBV5-1 and TRBJ1-1; 11 bases are shared with TRBD1. The CDR3 contains 15 residues. V dropped 2 bases and J dropped 4; count of bases not matched to a gene: 4. The germline CDR1 and CDR2 sequences are SGHRS and YFSETQ. CDR3 sequence: CASSLSGTGGTEAFF. CDR3 sequence (DNA): TGCGCCAGCAGCTTATCCGGGACAGGGGGCACTGAAGCTTTCTTT.

The gene calls are TRBV6-1 and TRBJ1-2, with 10 bases matching TRBD1. Trimming took 4 bases from V and 3 from J; bases not matched to a gene: 5. The CDR3 loop spans 15 amino acids. Germline assignment: CDR1 MNHNS and CDR2 SASEGT. The CDR3 nucleotides read TGTGCCAGCAGTGCACAGGGACAGGGGCACTATGGCTACACCTTC. It yields the protein CASSAQGQGHYGYTF.

The genes are TRBV10-3 and TRBJ2-7; D perhaps matches TRBD2 (5 bases). Trimming took off 4 bases at V and 5 bases at J, with 18 bases between the two ends. Germline CDR1 ENHRY, CDR2 SYGVKD. The CDR3 has 15 amino acids. CDR3 residues: CAISGGRGSTHEQYF. For the CDR3, the DNA is TGTGCCATCAGTGGTGGCAGAGGGAGTACCCACGAGCAGTACTTC.

V and J are TRBV27 and TRBJ2-1, with D uncertain. CDR3 length: 13 amino acids. Germline lookup yields CDR1 MNHEY and CDR2 SMNVEV (reference sequence). V dropped 5 bases and J dropped 10 bases, with 15 bases sitting between them. The CDR3 sequence: CASSPDGLSEQFF. DNA for the CDR3: TGTGCCAGCAGTCCCGACGGTTTGAGCGAGCAGTTCTTC.

The chain employs TRBV11-3 and TRBJ2-1; D possibly corresponds to TRBD2 (5 bases). CDR1 is SGHNT and CDR2 is YENEEA in the germline V gene. The CDR3 contains 17 residues. Trimming took off 2 bases at V and 8 bases at J, with 22 bases between the two ends. The CDR3 coding sequence is TGTGCCAGCAGCTTACCCCTCGAAACTGGGAGTGGGGATGAGCAGTTCTTC. This translates into CASSLPLETGSGDEQFF.

V is TRBV11-3 and J is TRBJ2-5, with 8 bases identical to TRBD1. Germline-derived CDR1 and CDR2 are SGHNT and YENEEA. Unmatched junction bases numbered 4, after V lost 4 bases and J lost 3 bases. This CDR3 spans 14 amino acids. The CDR3 coding sequence is TGTGCCAGCAGCTCACCGGACAGGGAAGAGACCCAGTACTTC. Protein product: CASSSPDREETQYF. Based on the CDR3 plus reference TRBV11-3 and TRBJ2-5, the full variable domain is EAGVVQSPRYKIIEKKQPVAFWCNPISGHNTLYWYLQNLGQGPELLIRYENEEAVDDSQLPKDRFSAERLKGVDSTLKIQPAELGDSAVYLCASSSPDREETQYFGPGTRLLVL.

The V call is TRBV5-1, the J call TRBJ2-7; D remains unclear. The CDR3 loop spans 13 amino acids. Germline V gives CDR1 SGHRS, CDR2 YFSETQ. Deletions cut 0 bases from V and 4 bases from J, with 8 bases between. The DNA for the CDR3 is TGCGCCAGCAGCTTGGGGTGGGAATACGAGCAGTACTTC. It is translated as CASSLGWEYEQYF.

The chain has TRBV18 and TRBJ2-1; 7 nucleotides align to TRBD2. Germline CDR1 and CDR2: KGHSH and LQKENI. With 6 bases clipped from V and 1 base from J, the junction kept 6 bases outside the gene matches. The CDR3 totals 15 residues. As DNA, the CDR3 is TGTGCCAGCTCCCGCCAGCGGGGATCCTACAATGAGCAGTTCTTC. Encoded protein: CASSRQRGSYNEQFF.

This clone was found a few times. The chain couples TRBV4-1 to TRBJ2-3; 7 bases fit TRBD2. Germline V gives CDR1 MGHRA, CDR2 YSYEKL. V dropped 4 bases and J dropped 3; count of bases not matched to a gene: 4. This CDR3 comprises 14 residues. This CDR3 is CASSLGLRTDTQYF. CDR3 nucleotide sequence: TGCGCCAGCAGCCTGGGACTAAGGACAGATACGCAGTATTTT.

The chain links TRBV28 to TRBJ2-7; 9 nucleotides line up with TRBD2. The CDR3 sequence is 14 residues long. Per germline, CDR1 MDHEN and CDR2 SYDVKM. J was trimmed by 3 bases and V by 5 bases; bases with no gene match: 5. The DNA for the CDR3 is TGTGCCAGCAGTGCCCGCGGGGGGGTCTACGAGCAGTACTTC. This sequence encodes CASSARGGVYEQYF.

The rearrangement joins TRBV5-1 to TRBJ2-2; D remains ambiguous. The CDR3 has 16 amino acids. V lost 0 bases and J 0 bases, leaving 9 bases between the germline ends. Per the germline V gene, CDR1 is SGHRS and CDR2 is YFSETQ. CDR3 in DNA: TGCGCCAGCAGCTTGGAGGCCAGGCCGAACACCGGGGAGCTGTTTTTT. Protein product: CASSLEARPNTGELFF.

The V call is TRBV19, the J call TRBJ2-3, with 12 bases identical to TRBD2. The ends lost 4 bases at V and 6 bases at J; junction bases unmatched: 11. Germline-derived CDR1 and CDR2 are LNHDA and SQIVND (reference sequence). CDR3 size: 17 residues. In DNA, the CDR3 is TGTGCCAGTAGTAGGACTAGCGGGGCGTTGAGTGGGGATACGCAGTATTTT. Residues: CASSRTSGALSGDTQYF.

This clone was picked up one time. V is TRBV21-1 and J is TRBJ1-1. TRBV21-1 is a pseudogene. This CDR3 is 14 amino acids long. DNA of the CDR3: TGTGCCAGCAGCAAAGACCTGGGTGTATCTGAAGCTTTCTTT. Protein product: CASSKDLGVSEAFF.

V is TRBV18 and J is TRBJ1-3; TRBD1 is a possible D gene (6 bases). The CDR3 loop spans 15 amino acids. Trimming took off 6 bases at V and 2 bases at J, with 14 bases between the two ends. The germline gives CDR1 KGHSH, CDR2 LQKENI. The CDR3 spells CASSSAQGPGNTIYF. CDR3 in DNA: TGTGCCAGCTCGTCTGCCCAGGGGCCTGGAAACACCATATATTTT.

This clone was detected once. The gene calls are TRBV13 and TRBJ2-5; no definite D call. Germline V CDR1 and CDR2: PRHDT, FYEKMQ (reference sequence). CDR3 length equals 15 residues. The V end lost 0 bases, the J end lost 4 bases, and 12 bases lay between the germline ends. In DNA, the CDR3 is TGTGCCAGCAGCTTAGGTTCAGGATATGGAGAGACCCAGTACTTC. It yields the protein CASSLGSGYGETQYF.

CDR3 coding DNA: TGTGCCATCAGCGGTGGACTAGCGGGCACAGATACGCAGTATTTT. This translates into CAISGGLAGTDTQYF. The chain uses TRBV10-3 and TRBJ2-3, with TRBD2 matching 10 bases. Germline assignment: CDR1 ENHRY and CDR2 SYGVKD. CDR3 length equals 15 residues. V lost 6 bases to trimming and J lost 1 base; unmatched junction nucleotides: 4.